Listed below are T cell receptor beta chains from one sample, sequenced in a study of response to subunit inactivated influenza vaccine. TCRdb re-called the RT-PCR reads with MiXCR, one entry per CDR3 protein. The sample carries fewer than 700,000 distinct CDR3 sequences, 10% to 15% recorded once. This material consisted of PBMCs from blood, taken about 6 weeks after vaccination. The receptors derive from a man between 45 and 60 years old who received an inactivated influenza vaccine. Each CDR3 is given with its conserved first and last residue. The D gene is left open where the match is weak. Some rows mark clone size as missing; the rest say once, few, many or name a class of expanded clone.

TRBJ2-7 - TRBV7-9 TRBD2 TGTGCCAGCAGCGACCGACTAGCGGGACTTTACGAGCAGTACTTC CASSDRLAGLYEQYF
TRBJ2-1 few TRBV15 TRBD1 TGTGCCACCAGCAGAGATAGCGACAGGGCAGCCAATGAGCAGTTCTTC CATSRDSDRAANEQFF
TRBJ2-7 few TRBV25-1 - TGTGCCAGCAGTGAATACTATACAGGAGTGCAGTACTTC CASSEYYTGVQYF
TRBJ2-7 few TRBV25-1 - TGTGCCAGCAGTAGCCAGTCCTCCGAGCAGTACTTC CASSSQSSEQYF
TRBJ1-1 few TRBV7-2 TRBD1 TGTGCCAGCATCCGAGGACAGGGATCTTCTGAAGCTTTCTTT CASIRGQGSSEAFF
TRBJ2-7 many TRBV12-3/TRBV12-4 TRBD1 TGTGCCAGCAGTTTGGGCAGGGGGCCCTACGAGCAGTACTTC CASSLGRGPYEQYF
TRBJ2-2 many TRBV5-6 TRBD2 TGTGCCAGCAGCTTGGCCGGACTAGCGGGGAACACCGGGGAGCTGTTTTTT CASSLAGLAGNTGELFF
TRBJ2-4 - TRBV7-2 TRBD2 TGTGCCAGCAGACTTAGCGGGGGGGCCGGTTCACCCAAAAACATTCAGTACTTC CASRLSGGAGSPKNIQYF
TRBJ1-5 few TRBV12-3/TRBV12-4 - TGTGCCAGCGGGTCCTCTCAAGGTGGGAATCAGCCCCAGCATTTT CASGSSQGGNQPQHF
TRBJ2-2 - TRBV9 - TGTGCCAGCAGCGAATCTAGCACCGGGGAGCTGTTTTTT CASSESSTGELFF
TRBJ2-1 few TRBV20-1 - TGCAGTGCACCGGGACCCATCCACTACAATGAGCAGTTCTTC CSAPGPIHYNEQFF
TRBJ2-1 - TRBV7-3 - TGTGCCAGCAGCTTATATGGGGGGGCTAGGGACGTCAATGAGCAGTTCTTC CASSLYGGARDVNEQFF
TRBJ2-2 - TRBV20-1 TRBD2 TGCAGTGCTAGAGCGAGCGGGAGGGCCCCGCGCACCGGGGAGCTGTTTTTT CSARASGRAPRTGELFF
TRBJ2-5 - TRBV15 - TGTGCCACCAAAGTGACAGGCCTTCTAGAGACCCAGTCCTTC CATKVTGLLETQSF
TRBJ2-2 many TRBV5-6 TRBD2 TGTGCCAGCAGCTTGACTAGCGGACTACCGAACACCGGGGAGCTGTTTTTT CASSLTSGLPNTGELFF